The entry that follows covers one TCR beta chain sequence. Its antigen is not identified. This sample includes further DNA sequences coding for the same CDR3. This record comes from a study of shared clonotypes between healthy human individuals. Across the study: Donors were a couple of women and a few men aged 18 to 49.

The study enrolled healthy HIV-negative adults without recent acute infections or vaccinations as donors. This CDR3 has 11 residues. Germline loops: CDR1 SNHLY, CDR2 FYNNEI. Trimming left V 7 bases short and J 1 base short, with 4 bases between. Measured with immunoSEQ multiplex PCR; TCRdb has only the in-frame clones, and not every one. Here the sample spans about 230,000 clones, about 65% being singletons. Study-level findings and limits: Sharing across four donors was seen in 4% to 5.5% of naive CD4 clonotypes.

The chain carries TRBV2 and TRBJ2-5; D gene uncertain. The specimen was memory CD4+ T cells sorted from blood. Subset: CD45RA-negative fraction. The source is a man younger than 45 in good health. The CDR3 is CASKIQETQYF. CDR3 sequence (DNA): TGTGCCAGCAAGATCCAAGAGACCCAGTACTTC. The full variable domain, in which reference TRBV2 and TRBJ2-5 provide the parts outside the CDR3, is EPEVTQTPSHQVTQMGQEVILRCVPISNHLYFYWYRQILGQKVEFLVSFYNNEISEKSEIFDDQFSVERPDGSNFTLKIRSTKLEDSAMYFCASKIQETQYFGPGTRLLVL.